The sequence of this T cell receptor (beta chain) was determined in a study of metastatic and nonmetastatic thyroid tumors. Study-level background: Malignant and benign thyroid patients had repertoires compared in peripheral blood and tumor or nodule tissue.

In this sample, this clone turned up many times. All patients were untreated before thyroid surgery. Under the authors' procedure: Building a distant-metastasis classifier for papillary thyroid cancer drew on CDR3 differences across clinicopathological groups. TCRdb reassembled clones from the PCR reads with MiXCR. In this record, the V and J calls reflect TCRdb's handling and not the investigators' own analysis. The sample carries approximately 30,000 clones, under 20% recorded once. The germline V and J ends were trimmed by 5 bases and 0 bases, with 19 bases remaining between them. CDR3 length: 17 amino acids. Germline loops: CDR1 MNHEY, CDR2 SMNVEV (reference sequence).

Material for sequencing was blood. The chain joins TRBV27 to TRBJ1-2; TRBD1 is a possible D gene (5 bases). This clonotype originated in a female donor with papillary thyroid cancer or a benign thyroid nodule (not recorded which). Some clones in this sample may be carry-over from other donors' samples. The CDR3 reads CASSPRTRPGPNYGYTF. In DNA, the CDR3 is TGTGCCAGCAGTCCACGGACACGCCCCGGCCCTAACTATGGCTACACCTTC.